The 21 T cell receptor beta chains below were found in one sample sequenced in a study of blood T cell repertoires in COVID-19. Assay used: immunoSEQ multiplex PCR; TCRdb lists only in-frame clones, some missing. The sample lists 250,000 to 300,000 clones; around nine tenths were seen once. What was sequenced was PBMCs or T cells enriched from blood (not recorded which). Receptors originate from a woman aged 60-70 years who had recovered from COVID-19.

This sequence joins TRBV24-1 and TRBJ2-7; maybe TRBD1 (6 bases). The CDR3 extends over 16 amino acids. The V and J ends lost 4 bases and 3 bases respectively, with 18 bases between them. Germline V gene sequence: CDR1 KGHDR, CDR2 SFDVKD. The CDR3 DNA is TGTGCCACCAGTGACCCCGGGCAGGGGTCCTTCTACGAGCAGTACTTC. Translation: CATSDPGQGSFYEQYF.

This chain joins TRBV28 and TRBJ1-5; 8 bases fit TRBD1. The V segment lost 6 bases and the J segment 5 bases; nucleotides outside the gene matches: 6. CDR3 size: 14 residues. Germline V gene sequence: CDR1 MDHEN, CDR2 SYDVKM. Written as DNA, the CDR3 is TGTGCCAGCAGATCGGACAGGGAGGATCAGCCCCAGCATTTT. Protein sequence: CASRSDREDQPQHF.

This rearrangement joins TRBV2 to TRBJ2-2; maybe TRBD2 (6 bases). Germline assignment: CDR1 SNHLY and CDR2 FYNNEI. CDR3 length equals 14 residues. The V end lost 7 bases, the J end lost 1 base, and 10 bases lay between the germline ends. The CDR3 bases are TGTGCCAGCAACGGCGGGGTGAACACCGGGGAGCTGTTTTTT. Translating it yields CASNGGVNTGELFF.

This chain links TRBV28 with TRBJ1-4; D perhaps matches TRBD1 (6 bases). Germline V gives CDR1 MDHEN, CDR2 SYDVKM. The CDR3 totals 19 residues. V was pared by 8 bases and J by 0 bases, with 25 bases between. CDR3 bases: TGTGCCAGCGGGGGAACAGGGCTACACTTATTTGCAACTAATGAAAAACTGTTTTTT. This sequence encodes CASGGTGLHLFATNEKLFF.

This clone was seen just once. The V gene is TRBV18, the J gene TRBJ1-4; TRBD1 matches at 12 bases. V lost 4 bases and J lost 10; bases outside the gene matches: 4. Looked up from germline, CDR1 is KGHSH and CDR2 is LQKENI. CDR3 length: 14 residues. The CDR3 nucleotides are TGTGCCAGCTCACGGGACAGGGGGCTACGAAAACTGTTTTTT. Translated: CASSRDRGLRKLFF.

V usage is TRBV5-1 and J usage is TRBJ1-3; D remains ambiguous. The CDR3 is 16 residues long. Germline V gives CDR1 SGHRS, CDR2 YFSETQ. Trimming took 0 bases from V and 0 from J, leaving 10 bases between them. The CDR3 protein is CASSLEGGSSGNTIYF. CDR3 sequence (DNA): TGCGCCAGCAGCTTGGAGGGCGGGAGCTCTGGAAACACCATATATTTT.

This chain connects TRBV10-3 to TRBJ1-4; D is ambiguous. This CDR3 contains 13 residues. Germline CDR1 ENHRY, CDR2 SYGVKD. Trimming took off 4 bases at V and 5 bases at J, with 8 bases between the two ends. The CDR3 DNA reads TGTGCCATCAGTGCCCCTAACAATGAAAAACTGTTTTTT. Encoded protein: CAISAPNNEKLFF.

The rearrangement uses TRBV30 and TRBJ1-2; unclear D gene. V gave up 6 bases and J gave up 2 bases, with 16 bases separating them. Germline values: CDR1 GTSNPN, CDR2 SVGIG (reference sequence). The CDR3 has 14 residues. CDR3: CACSSTPANYGYTF. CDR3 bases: TGTGCCTGCTCATCGACCCCAGCGAACTATGGCTACACCTTC.

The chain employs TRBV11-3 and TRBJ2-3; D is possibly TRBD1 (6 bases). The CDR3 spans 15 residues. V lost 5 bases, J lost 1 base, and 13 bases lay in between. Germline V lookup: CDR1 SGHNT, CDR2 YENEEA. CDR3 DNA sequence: TGTGCCAGCAGCCAAAGACAGGACGGCACAGATACGCAGTATTTT. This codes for CASSQRQDGTDTQYF.

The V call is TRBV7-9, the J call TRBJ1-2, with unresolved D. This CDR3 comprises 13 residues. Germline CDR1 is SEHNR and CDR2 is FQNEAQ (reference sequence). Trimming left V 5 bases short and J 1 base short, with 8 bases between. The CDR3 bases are TGTGCCAGCAGCCCTGGACTTAACTATGGCTACACCTTC. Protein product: CASSPGLNYGYTF.

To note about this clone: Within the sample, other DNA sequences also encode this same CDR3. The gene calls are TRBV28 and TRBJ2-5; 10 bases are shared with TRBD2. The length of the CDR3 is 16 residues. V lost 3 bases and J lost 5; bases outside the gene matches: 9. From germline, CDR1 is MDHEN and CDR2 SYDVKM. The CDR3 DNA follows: TGTGCCAGCAGTTTGGGGGGAGCGGGAGGGCGGGAGACCCAGTACTTC. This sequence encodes CASSLGGAGGRETQYF. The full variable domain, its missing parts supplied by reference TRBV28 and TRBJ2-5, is DVKVTQSSRYLVKRTGEKVFLECVQDMDHENMFWYRQDPGLGLRLIYFSYDVKMKEKGDIPEGYSVSREKKERFSLILESASTNQTSMYLCASSLGGAGGRETQYFGPGTRLLVL.

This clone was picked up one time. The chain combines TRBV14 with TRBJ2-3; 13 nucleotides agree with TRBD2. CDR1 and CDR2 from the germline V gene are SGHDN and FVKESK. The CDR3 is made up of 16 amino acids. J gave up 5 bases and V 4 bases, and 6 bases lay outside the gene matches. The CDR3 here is CASSPRTSGSVDTQYF. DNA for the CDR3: TGTGCCAGCAGCCCCAGGACTAGCGGGAGTGTAGATACGCAGTATTTT.

CDR3: CASSQEPHGTVYNEQFF. The CDR3 nucleotides are TGTGCCAGCAGCCAAGAGCCTCACGGGACAGTTTACAATGAGCAGTTCTTC. V and J are TRBV14 and TRBJ2-1, with 7 bases identical to TRBD1. CDR1 is SGHDN and CDR2 is FVKESK in the germline V gene. The CDR3 is 17 amino acids. The V and J ends lost 0 bases and 4 bases, in that order; junction bases with no gene match: 9.

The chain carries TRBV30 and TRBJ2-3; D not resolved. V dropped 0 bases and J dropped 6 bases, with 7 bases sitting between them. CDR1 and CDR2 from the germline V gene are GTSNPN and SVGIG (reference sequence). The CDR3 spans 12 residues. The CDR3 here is CAWSVSRDTQYF. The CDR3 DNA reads TGTGCCTGGAGTGTAAGCCGGGATACGCAGTATTTT.

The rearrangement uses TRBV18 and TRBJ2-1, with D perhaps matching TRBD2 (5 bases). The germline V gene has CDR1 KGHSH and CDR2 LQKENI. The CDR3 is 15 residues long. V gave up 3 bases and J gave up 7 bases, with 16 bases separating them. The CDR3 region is CASSPPLRPGNEQFF. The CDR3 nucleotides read TGTGCCAGCTCACCTCCTCTCAGGCCGGGGAATGAGCAGTTCTTC.

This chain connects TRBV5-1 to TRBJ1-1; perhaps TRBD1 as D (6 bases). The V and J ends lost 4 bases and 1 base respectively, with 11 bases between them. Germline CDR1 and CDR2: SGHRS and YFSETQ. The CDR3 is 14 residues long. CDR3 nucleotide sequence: TGCGCCAGCAGCCCGGGACACGGGAACACTGAAGCTTTCTTT. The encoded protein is CASSPGHGNTEAFF.

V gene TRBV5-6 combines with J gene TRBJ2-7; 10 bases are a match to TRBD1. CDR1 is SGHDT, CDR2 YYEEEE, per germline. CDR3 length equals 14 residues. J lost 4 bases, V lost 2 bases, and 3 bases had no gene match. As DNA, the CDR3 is TGTGCCAGCAGCTTCGGGACAGGGGTTTACGAGCAGTACTTC. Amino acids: CASSFGTGVYEQYF.

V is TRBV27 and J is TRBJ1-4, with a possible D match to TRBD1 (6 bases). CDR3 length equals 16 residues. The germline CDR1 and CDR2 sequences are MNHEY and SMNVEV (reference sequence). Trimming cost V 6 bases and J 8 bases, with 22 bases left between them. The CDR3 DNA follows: TGTGCCAGCAGATATGGCGGGGGCCCCTGGGAGGAAAAACTGTTTTTT. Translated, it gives CASRYGGGPWEEKLFF.

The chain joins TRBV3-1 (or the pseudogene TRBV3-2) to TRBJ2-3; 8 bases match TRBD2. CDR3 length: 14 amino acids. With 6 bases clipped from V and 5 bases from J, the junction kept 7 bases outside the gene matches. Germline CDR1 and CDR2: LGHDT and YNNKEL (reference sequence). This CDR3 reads CASRSRGGLDTQYF. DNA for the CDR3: TGTGCCAGCAGAAGCCGGGGGGGCCTAGATACGCAGTATTTT.

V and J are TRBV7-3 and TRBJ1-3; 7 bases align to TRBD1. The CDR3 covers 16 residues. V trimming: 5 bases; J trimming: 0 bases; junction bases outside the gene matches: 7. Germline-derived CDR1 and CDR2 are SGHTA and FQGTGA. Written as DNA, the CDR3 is TGTGCCAGCAGCAAGGACAGGCCCTTCTCTGGAAACACCATATATTTT. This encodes CASSKDRPFSGNTIYF.

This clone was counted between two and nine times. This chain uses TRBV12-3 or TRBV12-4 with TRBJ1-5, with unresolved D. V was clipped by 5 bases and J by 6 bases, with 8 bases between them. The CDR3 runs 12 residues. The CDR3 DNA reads TGTGCCAGCAGTCCCTCGGGTCAGCCCCAGCATTTT. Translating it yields CASSPSGQPQHF.